This is a list of T cell receptor beta chains from one sample in a study of identical twins. From the 5' RACE reads, TCRdb called clonotypes with MiXCR, one entry per CDR3 protein. Of some 500,000 distinct CDR3 sequences in the sample, over 8.5% are singletons; the top ten hold under 3%. These data were likewise used in another study, on yellow fever vaccine responses in identical twins.

The sample consisted of PBMCs. The receptors come from a woman aged 18-29 years in good health. CDR3s include the opening cysteine and the closing phenylalanine or tryptophan. D genes are given only for firm matches. Only part of the rows carry a size: once, few, many, or a class if the clone is expanded.

>many|TRBJ2-2|-|TRBV4-3
TGCGCCAGCAGCCAAGGAGGGGGTGCCGGGGAGCTGTTTTTT
CASSQGGGAGELFF
>many|TRBJ2-2|TRBD2|TRBV12-3/TRBV12-4
TGTGCCAGCCTTCAAGCGGGAGTTGATATCACCGGGGAGCTGTTTTTT
CASLQAGVDITGELFF
>many|TRBJ2-3|TRBD2|TRBV6-4
TGTGCCAGCAGTGACTCACTAGCGGGGGCAGATACGCAGTATTTT
CASSDSLAGADTQYF
>many|TRBJ2-1|TRBD2|TRBV7-2
TGTGCCAGCAGCTTAGTCCTAGCGGGCAATGAGCAGTTCTTC
CASSLVLAGNEQFF
>-|TRBJ2-7|-|TRBV20-1
TGCAGTGCCCTACAGGGAAACGAGCAGTACTTC
CSALQGNEQYF
>-|TRBJ2-6|TRBD2|TRBV2
TGTGCCAGCAGTGGGCTCTTCAAGCGGGAGGCCAACGTCCTGACTTTC
CASSGLFKREANVLTF
>few|TRBJ2-3|-|TRBV7-9
TGTGCCAGCAGCTTCAAAAGGGCGGATACGCAGTATTTT
CASSFKRADTQYF
>few|TRBJ2-3|-|TRBV6-2/TRBV6-3
TGTGCCAGCAGTTACTCGTCCGGGAGTTACACAGATACGCAGTATTTT
CASSYSSGSYTDTQYF
>few|TRBJ2-2|-|TRBV29-1
TGCAGCGTTGATGAGACAGGGAACACCGGGGAGCTGTTTTTT
CSVDETGNTGELFF
>few|TRBJ2-7|-|TRBV10-3
TGTGCCATCAGTGGCGGTTCCTACGAGCAGTACTTC
CAISGGSYEQYF
>-|TRBJ2-5|-|TRBV27
TGTGCCAGCACCTCAGCAGGGGCGGGAGAGACCCAGTACTTC
CASTSAGAGETQYF
>many|TRBJ2-5|TRBD1|TRBV6-1
TGTGCCAGCAGGGCGAGAGGGGGCTTCAAAGAGACCCAGTACTTC
CASRARGGFKETQYF